This T cell receptor beta chain was observed in a study of CD8 T cells in Susac syndrome. Broader study findings: Individuals included in the TCR sequencing and HLA analysis were acknowledged by the study to be relatively few in number.

0.5 to 1 ug RNA was reverse transcribed with random hexamers. Amplification of TCR beta CDR3 across 54 Vbeta and 13 Jbeta was performed with immunoSEQ multiplex PCR. TCRdb analysed the immunoSEQ multiplex PCR reads with MiXCR anew, one entry per CDR3 protein. The sample yields roughly 140,000 distinct CDR3 sequences, about 95% seen once. Comment on this clonotype: Antigen unknown.

The CDR3 length is 15 residues. Germline CDR1 and CDR2: MNHEY and SVGAGI. V shed 5 bases, J shed 4 bases, and the junction held 4 bases outside the gene matches. V is TRBV6-5 and J is TRBJ2-1; 11 bases align to TRBD2. Sequencing input: CD8+ T cells from PBMCs. The sequence was obtained from a human donor with multiple sclerosis. The CDR3 loop reads CASSASGGQYNEQFF. The CDR3 DNA reads as TGTGCCAGCAGTGCTAGCGGGGGGCAGTACAATGAGCAGTTCTTC.